This T cell receptor (beta chain) was observed in a study of early T cells in non-severe SARS-CoV-2 infection. Study-level findings and limits: Database matching using VDJdb favored anti-spike CD8 responses, with private and CD4 specificities left missing.

With 3 bases removed from V and 3 bases from J, the gap between germline ends came to 8 bases. CDR1 and CDR2 (germline): KGHSH, LQKENI. The CDR3 totals 13 residues. Attachment of unique molecular identifiers was made to individual cDNA molecules. Using its own MiXCR run on the 5' RACE reads, TCRdb lists one record per CDR3 protein. The table shows about 64,000 distinct CDR3 sequences, with 20% to 25% occurring only once. A few counts support this clonotype. Its target is not known. The chain joins TRBV18 to TRBJ2-5; D gene unclear. Specimen: whole blood, collected at baseline. This TCR was recovered from an adult who was a healthcare worker with PCR-confirmed SARS-CoV-2 infection or an uninfected control (not recorded which). CDR3 DNA: TGTGCCAGCTCACCCTATTCCGAAGAGACCCAGTACTTC. Translated, it gives CASSPYSEETQYF.